This T cell receptor beta chain was identified during a study of monozygotic twins with cystic fibrosis listed by TCRdb under 2021. With respect to the entire study: Barcoded libraries were prepared with around 15 PCR cycles from three micrograms of fragmented DNA. To gauge how much genetics shapes V and J gene usage, the researchers compared TCR beta repertoires both within and across 16 monozygotic twin pairs who have cystic fibrosis. The cohort included ten female and six male twin pairs, mostly children and adolescents, aged roughly 2.0 to 36.4 years with a median of 9.1 years. On the day blood was drawn, the twins' weight-for-height and FEVPerc (FEV1 disease centile) were ranked against those of the approximately 990 cohort participants. Data for three of the twin pairs had been reported previously in another context.

The twin pairs came from the European Cystic Fibrosis Twin and Sibling Study Cohort, which recruited patients from over 150 CF clinics across 14 European countries. Zygosity and CFTR genotype were confirmed in-house, and zygosity was tested by multiplex PCR of nine short tandem repeat loci. Peripheral blood was sampled from each twin, with clinical parameters recorded on the day of blood sampling. Phenol/chloroform extraction was used to isolate genomic DNA from peripheral blood cells, and the DNA was then kept in TE buffer at 4 degrees C. In the germline V gene, CDR1 corresponds to SGHAT and CDR2 to FQNNGV. The CDR3 starts with the cysteine, ends with the phenylalanine, and has 15 residues. Only the CDR3 DNA stays, 45 bases, in frame from base 1. V ends up 5 bases short and J 6 bases short, with an unmatched junction base count of 12. Results and caveats for the whole study, not just this receptor: Only a small cohort was studied, and no association of shared CDR3 numbers with age, concordance or disease severity was found. The greatest similarity to the co-twin was observed for V gene usage in 13 of 16 pairs and for J usage in 8 of 16 pairs, which suggested genetic constraints. Significantly higher nucleotide-identical clonotype sharing was observed within monozygotic CF twin pairs than between unrelated CF individuals (P = 0.000026, Mann-Whitney). Simpson clonality was found to be generally low (median 0.0095), suggesting a naive-dominated repertoire, although higher clonality was observed in the most severely affected patients.

With regard to this clone: Its cognate antigen has yet to be identified. Base quality data are lacking; no much larger clone is found one base away.

Following the manufacturer's instructions, TCR beta CDR3 regions were amplified by multiplex PCR with the immunoSEQ immune profiling system. An Illumina NextSeq system was used to carry out the sequencing. Per the authors' processing: The immunoSEQ Analyzer platform handled processing of the sequence data, and clonality was calculated by taking the square root of Simpson's index of productive rearrangements. Similarity in V and J usage was quantified by Jensen-Shannon distance, and CDR3 generation probabilities were calculated with OLGA. The immuneACCESS database (August 2020) and VDJdb (December 2020) were searched for shared CDR3 sequences. TCRdb took over this immuneACCESS table, retaining in-frame rearrangements with V and J assigned. Such tables are incomplete; in checked studies, under half of the missing clones stem from an unresolved V gene, and the remainder is unexplained. V, J and clone size derive from that table, while D and trimming were established from the DNA sequence. The sample has about 16,000 clones on record, 90% to 97% of them singletons. Approximately 0.62% of the sample comes from the top ten.

The sample taken for sequencing was blood. The receptor was derived from a girl between 2 and 10 years old with cystic fibrosis. Recombination connected TRBV11-2 to TRBJ2-7; a stretch of 8 junction bases matches TRBD1. The CDR3: CASSTTTGEAGEQYF. The DNA reads TGTGCCAGCAGCACAACGACAGGGGAGGCAGGCGAGCAGTACTTC.